A single sample is the source of the 30 T cell receptor beta chains below, sequenced in a study of Graves' ophthalmopathy and Graves' hyperthyroidism. Using RNA transcripts, the TCR beta CDR3 regions were amplified. HTBI-primed first-round RT-PCR preceded second-round multiplex PCR. Each CDR3 protein gets one entry after TCRdb re-called the multiplex PCR reads with MiXCR. The table includes 680,000 or so distinct CDR3 sequences, about 20% detected once. Sequencing input: peripheral blood. The source of these receptors is a woman between 18 and 29 years old with stable Graves' hyperthyroidism. Some clones in this sample may be carry-over from other donors' samples.

There are many counts of this clonotype. The V and J genes are TRBV6-1 and TRBJ2-4, with D perhaps matching TRBD1 (5 bases). Germline values: CDR1 MNHNS, CDR2 SASEGT. The CDR3 totals 17 residues. V lost 3 bases and J lost 6, with 21 bases in between. CDR3 in amino acids: CASSEEGHYGRGNIQYF. Here the CDR3 DNA reads TGTGCCAGCAGTGAGGAAGGACACTACGGCCGTGGAAACATTCAGTACTTC.

This clonotype was recorded at least ten times. Here the CDR3 reads CSVEDGRAYGYTF. The CDR3 DNA follows: TGCAGCGTTGAAGATGGGCGGGCCTATGGCTACACCTTC. The chain employs TRBV29-1 and TRBJ1-2; D is unresolved. CDR3 length: 13 residues. Germline V gene lookup returns CDR1 SQVTM and CDR2 ANQGSEA. V lost 0 bases and J 4 bases, leaving 9 bases between the germline ends. Variable domain in full (rest from reference TRBV29-1 and TRBJ1-2): SAVISQKPSRDICQRGTSLTIQCQVDSQVTMMFWYRQQPGQSLTLIATANQGSEATYESGFVIDKFPISRPNLTFSTLTVSNMSPEDSSIYLCSVEDGRAYGYTFGSGTRLTVV.

This clonotype was counted at least ten times. This chain joins TRBV20-1 and TRBJ2-5; D may be TRBD2 (6 bases). The germline V and J ends were trimmed by 4 bases and 4 bases, with 16 bases remaining between them. The CDR3 runs 14 residues. The germline CDR1 and CDR2 sequences are DFQATT and SNEGSKA (reference sequence). CDR3 sequence (DNA): TGCAGTGCTATGGGGTGGGACTTTCGAGAGACCCAGTACTTC. Protein sequence: CSAMGWDFRETQYF.

This clonotype appeared many times. V and J are TRBV12-3 or TRBV12-4 and TRBJ2-2; 10 nucleotides match TRBD2. CDR3 size: 16 residues. V gave up 6 bases and J gave up 6 bases; unmatched junction bases: 10. CDR3 sequence reads: CASRQSGGAGAGELFF. The CDR3 DNA sequence: TGTGCCAGCAGACAGAGCGGGGGGGCTGGAGCCGGGGAGCTGTTTTTT.

The chain combines TRBV7-2 with TRBJ2-7, with 9 positions matching TRBD2. After removal of 4 bases from V and 3 bases from J, the junction contained 7 bases not matched to a gene. The germline V gene has CDR1 SGHTA and CDR2 FQGNSA. The CDR3 loop spans 15 amino acids. This chain's CDR3 is CASSYRGLARYEQYF. CDR3 nucleotides: TGTGCCAGCAGCTACAGGGGACTAGCCCGCTACGAGCAGTACTTC. The full variable domain, in which reference TRBV7-2 and TRBJ2-7 provide the parts outside the CDR3, is GAGVSQSPSNKVTEKGKDVELRCDPISGHTALYWYRQSLGQGLEFLIYFQGNSAPDKSGLPSDRFSAERTGGSVSTLTIQRTQQEDSAVYLCASSYRGLARYEQYFGPGTRLTVT.

This clonotype came up many times. The rearrangement links TRBV11-3 to TRBJ2-7; D call uncertain. Trimming removed 2 bases at V and 3 bases at J, with 17 bases between. There are 16 residues in the CDR3. CDR1 is SGHNT, CDR2 YENEEA, per germline. CDR3 sequence (DNA): TGTGCCAGCAGCTTAAAGGGTTGGCTACGAGACTACGAGCAGTACTTC. This translates into CASSLKGWLRDYEQYF.

This clonotype was seen repeatedly, ten times or more. V and J are TRBV9 and TRBJ2-5; TRBD2 is a possible D gene (5 bases). V gave up 3 bases and J gave up 2 bases, with 11 bases separating them. The CDR3 sequence is 14 residues long. Germline CDR1 and CDR2: SGDLS and YYNGEE. The CDR3 region is CASSDGVLQETQYF. The CDR3 bases are TGTGCCAGCAGCGACGGGGTCCTACAAGAGACCCAGTACTTC.

This clonotype was recorded at least ten times. The chain employs TRBV27 and TRBJ1-1, with no clear D. Trimming cost V 3 bases and J 5 bases, with 16 bases left between them. The CDR3 length is 15 residues. Germline assignment: CDR1 MNHEY and CDR2 SMNVEV (reference sequence). Here the CDR3 reads CASSLRFSTRTEAFF. The CDR3 nucleotides read TGTGCCAGCAGTTTGAGGTTTTCCACACGAACTGAAGCTTTCTTT.

V is TRBV15 and J is TRBJ2-7; 7 bases line up with TRBD2. The CDR3 has 12 residues. The V segment lost 8 bases and the J segment 2 bases; nucleotides outside the gene matches: 3. Germline V lookup: CDR1 LNHNV, CDR2 YYDKDF (reference sequence). This chain's CDR3 is CATGGGPYEQYF. CDR3 coding DNA: TGTGCCACCGGCGGGGGACCCTACGAGCAGTACTTC.

This clonotype was recorded at least ten times. The chain has TRBV28 and TRBJ1-5, with TRBD1 identical over 8 bases. Germline CDR1 MDHEN, CDR2 SYDVKM. V dropped 2 bases and J dropped 3; count of bases not matched to a gene: 9. The length of the CDR3 is 17 residues. CDR3 region: CASSLNLQGAFNQPQHF. The CDR3 region has the DNA TGTGCCAGCAGTTTAAATCTTCAGGGGGCGTTCAATCAGCCCCAGCATTTT.

The genes are TRBV15 and TRBJ1-1; unclear D gene. Germline CDR1 is LNHNV and CDR2 is YYDKDF (reference sequence). The CDR3 is 12 amino acids. V dropped 4 bases and J dropped 3 bases, with 6 bases sitting between them. CDR3 sequence: CATSIRYTEAFF. In DNA, the CDR3 is TGTGCCACCAGCATACGATACACTGAAGCTTTCTTT. Combining the CDR3 with reference TRBV15 and TRBJ1-1 gives the whole variable domain DAMVIQNPRYQVTQFGKPVTLSCSQTLNHNVMYWYQQKSSQAPKLLFHYYDKDFNNEADTPDNFQSRRPNTSFCFLDIRSPGLGDTAMYLCATSIRYTEAFFGQGTRLTVV.

Comment on this clonotype: The junction shows a germline mismatch at one end, possibly a read error. The chain joins TRBV7-3 to TRBJ2-4, with TRBD2 matching 12 bases. CDR1 and CDR2 (germline): SGHTA, FQGTGA. The CDR3 is made up of 18 amino acids. CDR3 DNA sequence: TGTGCCAGCAGCCTCAGCCCCCCGGGACTAGCGGGCGAAAACATTAAGTACTTC. As protein: CASSLSPPGLAGENIKYF.

This clonotype has at least ten counts. The chain employs TRBV18 and TRBJ1-6; the D gene is possibly TRBD1 (5 bases). The V gene's germline CDR1 is KGHSH and CDR2 LQKENI. The ends were cut back, 1 base at V and 5 bases at J, with 18 bases in the middle. The CDR3 extends over 18 amino acids. Here the CDR3 DNA reads TGTGCCAGCTCACCACGGACGTACGGGGGAGAAAATAATTCACCCCTCCACTTT. It specifies CASSPRTYGGENNSPLHF.

There are a few counts of this clonotype. The chain has TRBV4-1 and TRBJ2-4; TRBD1 matches at 10 bases. CDR1 and CDR2 from the germline V gene are MGHRA and YSYEKL. This CDR3 spans 15 amino acids. J gave up 7 bases and V 6 bases, and 9 bases lay outside the gene matches. The CDR3 loop reads CASRPPGQGTNIQYF. In nucleotides, the CDR3 is TGCGCCAGCAGACCCCCGGGACAGGGGACGAACATTCAGTACTTC.

The gene calls are TRBV7-6 and TRBJ2-5; 8 bases match TRBD2. The CDR3 totals 17 residues. Germline values: CDR1 SGHVS, CDR2 FNYEAQ. Unmatched junction bases numbered 12, after V lost 5 bases and J lost 1 base. The CDR3 protein is CASSRGGAAGVQETQYF. CDR3 nucleotide sequence: TGTGCCAGCAGCCGGGGGGGTGCTGCGGGAGTCCAAGAGACCCAGTACTTC.

In its sample, this clonotype was seen many times. The chain carries TRBV24-1 and TRBJ1-5, with TRBD1 identical over 8 bases. The trim removed 4 bases at V and 4 bases at J, leaving 8 bases unmatched. The CDR3 totals 16 residues. From germline, CDR1 is KGHDR and CDR2 SFDVKD. This CDR3 reads CATSEATGESNQPQHF. In DNA form, the CDR3 reads TGTGCCACCAGTGAAGCGACAGGGGAAAGTAATCAGCCCCAGCATTTT.

This clonotype was seen ten or more times. The chain uses TRBV11-2 and TRBJ2-5; 10 nucleotides align to TRBD1. CDR1 SGHAT and CDR2 FQNNGV come from the germline V gene. V was clipped by 4 bases and J by 2 bases; unmatched bases: 13. This CDR3 is 18 amino acids long. CDR3 in amino acids: CASSSPQTGTGVQETQYF. The CDR3 DNA reads as TGTGCCAGCAGCTCCCCCCAGACCGGGACAGGGGTACAAGAGACCCAGTACTTC.

For this clonotype: A much more abundant neighbour one base away suggests this may be a read error. The V gene is TRBV12-3 or TRBV12-4, the J gene TRBJ1-3; D unresolved. Trimming took off 5 bases at V and 4 bases at J, with 15 bases between the two ends. CDR3 size: 15 residues. CDR3 coding DNA: TGTGCCAGCAGTGTTGGCATGGCAGGAGGAAACACCATATATTTT. Protein sequence: CASSVGMAGGNTIYF.

This clonotype appeared many times. The CDR3 DNA follows: TGTGCCACCACATGGACGGGGTCAGGAAACACCATATATTTT. The encoded protein is CATTWTGSGNTIYF. The chain employs TRBV28 and TRBJ1-3; D remains ambiguous. V was cut by 10 bases and J by 4 bases, with 17 bases left in between. The CDR3 totals 14 residues. The germline V gene has CDR1 MDHEN and CDR2 SYDVKM. The variable domain in full, with the rest retrieved from reference TRBV28 and TRBJ1-3, is DVKVTQSSRYLVKRTGEKVFLECVQDMDHENMFWYRQDPGLGLRLIYFSYDVKMKEKGDIPEGYSVSREKKERFSLILESASTNQTSMYLCATTWTGSGNTIYFGEGSWLTVV.

This clonotype has ten or more counts. J is TRBJ2-7 and V is TRBV27, with 13 bases aligning to TRBD2. Trimming removed 1 base from V and 0 bases from J; junction bases left unmatched: 9. CDR3 length: 19 amino acids. CDR1 MNHEY and CDR2 SMNVEV come from the germline V gene (reference sequence). Written as DNA, the CDR3 is TGTGCCAGCAGTTTATTCCCGACTAGCGGGAGGCTTAGCTCCTACGAGCAGTACTTC. Amino acid sequence: CASSLFPTSGRLSSYEQYF.

This clonotype was detected many times. This chain connects TRBV5-5 to TRBJ2-7; 7 bases line up with TRBD2. The length of the CDR3 is 16 residues. Germline CDR1 is SGHKS and CDR2 is YYEKEE (reference sequence). V dropped 2 bases and J dropped 3; count of bases not matched to a gene: 11. The CDR3 DNA reads TGTGCCAGCAGCTTAAGCTCCGGCGGGGGAAGCTACGAGCAGTACTTC. Residues: CASSLSSGGGSYEQYF.

This clonotype was recorded many times. This rearrangement joins TRBV6-1 to TRBJ1-6, with unresolved D. Trimming stripped 1 base from V and 7 bases from J, with 8 bases between. The CDR3 contains 14 residues. CDR1 is MNHNS and CDR2 is SASEGT in the germline V gene. CDR3 residues: CASSEGRENSPLHF. CDR3 DNA: TGTGCCAGCAGTGAAGGCCGCGAGAATTCACCCCTCCACTTT.

This clonotype was recorded many times. This chain connects TRBV6-1 to TRBJ2-7; 8 nucleotides agree with TRBD2. J lost 5 bases, V lost 6 bases, and 0 bases had no gene match. CDR1 and CDR2 (germline): MNHNS, SASEGT. The CDR3 runs to 11 residues. CDR3 coding DNA: TGTGCCAGCAGACTAGCGGACGAGCAGTACTTC. Translating gives CASRLADEQYF.

This clonotype has just a few counts. The chain combines TRBV18 with TRBJ1-1; D might be TRBD1 (5 bases). The CDR3 is 16 residues long. Germline lookup yields CDR1 KGHSH and CDR2 LQKENI. Trimming left V 3 bases short and J 2 bases short, with 16 bases between. CDR3 amino acids: CASSPRRGGGNTEAFF. The CDR3 nucleotides are TGTGCCAGCTCACCCCGGAGGGGCGGAGGAAACACTGAAGCTTTCTTT.

This chain joins TRBV6-1 and TRBJ1-2; tentatively, D is TRBD1 (5 bases). The germline gives CDR1 MNHNS, CDR2 SASEGT. Trimming removed 4 bases from V and 2 bases from J, with 14 bases in between. CDR3 length equals 15 residues. CDR3 protein: CASSGLTAPNYGYTF. For the CDR3, the DNA is TGTGCCAGCAGTGGCCTGACAGCTCCAAACTATGGCTACACCTTC.

This clonotype showed up many times. This rearrangement joins TRBV27 to TRBJ2-7; D gene ambiguous. The CDR3 contains 15 residues. Trimming took 2 bases from V and 0 from J, leaving 11 bases between them. The germline gives CDR1 MNHEY, CDR2 SMNVEV (reference sequence). The CDR3 region is CASSLELRNSYEQYF. The CDR3, as DNA: TGTGCCAGCAGTTTAGAACTAAGAAACTCCTACGAGCAGTACTTC.

This clonotype came up many times. V is TRBV6-5 and J is TRBJ1-6; 8 bases map to TRBD1. The CDR3 has 16 residues. V gave up 5 bases and J gave up 9 bases; unmatched junction bases: 12. CDR1 is MNHEY, CDR2 SVGAGI, per germline. The CDR3 coding sequence is TGTGCCAGCAGTCACCGGACAGGGAGGGCTAGTTCACCCCTCCACTTT. Translation: CASSHRTGRASSPLHF.

As DNA, the CDR3 is TGTGCCAGCAGCCCCGGGGGGCAGAGCACTGAAGCTTTCTTT. Residues: CASSPGGQSTEAFF. V is TRBV7-9 and J is TRBJ1-1; maybe TRBD1 (6 bases). Deletions cut 5 bases from V and 4 bases from J, with 14 bases between. The CDR3 length is 14 residues. Germline CDR1 and CDR2: SEHNR and FQNEAQ (reference sequence).

In its sample, this clonotype was seen many times. This CDR3 is CASSSAGGPETQYF. The CDR3 DNA is TGTGCCAGCAGTTCAGCGGGGGGGCCGGAGACCCAGTACTTC. The chain has TRBV7-3 and TRBJ2-5, with TRBD2 matching 10 bases. V was pared by 6 bases and J by 5 bases, with 6 bases of the junction left unmatched. The CDR3 extends over 14 amino acids. Germline V gene sequence: CDR1 SGHTA, CDR2 FQGTGA.

The rearrangement links TRBV11-2 to TRBJ2-2; D may be TRBD2 (6 bases). The ends were cut back, 3 bases at V and 3 bases at J, with 20 bases in the middle. Germline V gives CDR1 SGHAT, CDR2 FQNNGV. The CDR3 runs to 18 residues. In DNA, the CDR3 is TGTGCCAGCAGCTTGGTTCTATCGGGGGAGAAGGACACCGGGGAGCTGTTTTTT. Its translation: CASSLVLSGEKDTGELFF.